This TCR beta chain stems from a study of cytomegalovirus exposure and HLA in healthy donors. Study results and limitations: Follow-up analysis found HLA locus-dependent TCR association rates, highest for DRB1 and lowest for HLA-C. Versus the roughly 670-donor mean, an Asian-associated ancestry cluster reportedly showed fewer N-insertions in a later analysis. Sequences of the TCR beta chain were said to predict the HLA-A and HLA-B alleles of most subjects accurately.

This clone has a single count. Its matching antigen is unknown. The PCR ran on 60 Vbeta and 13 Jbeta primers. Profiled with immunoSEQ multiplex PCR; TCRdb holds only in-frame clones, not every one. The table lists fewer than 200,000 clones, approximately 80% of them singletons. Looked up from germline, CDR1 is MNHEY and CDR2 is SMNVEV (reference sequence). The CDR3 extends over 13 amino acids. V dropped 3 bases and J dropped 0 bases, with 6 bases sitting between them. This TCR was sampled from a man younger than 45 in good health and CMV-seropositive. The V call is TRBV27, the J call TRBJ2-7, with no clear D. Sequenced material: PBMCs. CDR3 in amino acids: CASSFTASYEQYF. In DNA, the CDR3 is TGTGCCAGCAGTTTCACTGCCTCCTACGAGCAGTACTTC.